This TCR beta chain was sequenced in a study of shared clonotypes between healthy human individuals. A note on this clone: As yet, its antigen is unknown.

Deep-level assay runs were performed. Original analysis: ImmunoSEQ gave junction-only sequences without quality scores, so filtering differed. TCRdb keeps only in-frame clones here, not all; method: immunoSEQ multiplex PCR. V and J calls and clone size follow that table, whereas D and trimming were derived from the DNA. This table holds about 580,000 clones, about 98% found once. This CDR3 has 14 residues. The germline V and J ends were trimmed by 4 bases and 2 bases, with 11 bases remaining between them. CDR1 and CDR2 from the germline V gene are LNHNV and YYDKDF (reference sequence). Findings and caveats of the study: Limitation of the genetic and exposure-history diversity represented came from the few donors. Among the subsets, naive ones generally showed larger estimated richness than memory ones.

CD45RO-negative, CCR7-selected cells formed the naive CD8 fraction, which excluded terminally differentiated effector memory CD45RA+ cells. The sequence was obtained from a young man in good health. This chain joins TRBV15 and TRBJ1-1; D unclear. Sequences were obtained from naive CD8+ T cells sorted from blood. The DNA of the CDR3 is TGTGCCACCAGCACTGTACAGACAAACACTGAAGCTTTCTTT. This encodes CATSTVQTNTEAFF.